This TCR beta chain was captured by sequencing in a study of T cell changes during pregnancy in multiple sclerosis. Germline loops: CDR1 SGHAT, CDR2 FQNNGV. The V and J ends lost 5 bases and 4 bases respectively, with 17 bases between them. This CDR3 is built from 15 residues. Sequencing used immunoSEQ multiplex PCR; TCRdb keeps in-frame clones, though not all of them. The sample lists some 89,000 clones; 94% were seen once. The chain combines TRBV11-2 with TRBJ1-2, with D perhaps TRBD1 (6 bases). This clonotype was sampled from a female donor with multiple sclerosis, enrolled in a pregnancy study. Sequences were derived from peripheral blood, sampled in the third trimester of pregnancy. The CDR3 bases are TGTGCCAGCAGCCCTGAGGGGGTCCCTTTCTATGGCTACACCTTC. Residues: CASSPEGVPFYGYTF.